The 32 T cell receptor beta chains below all came from one sample that was sequenced in a study of blood T cell repertoires in COVID-19. Measured with immunoSEQ multiplex PCR; TCRdb has only the in-frame clones, and not every one. The sample yields approximately 300,000 clones, 87% seen once. The sample was PBMCs or T cells enriched from blood (not recorded which). The origin of the receptors is a woman aged 25 to 45 who had recovered from COVID-19.

The rearrangement links TRBV10-3 to TRBJ2-3; tentatively, D is TRBD1 (7 bases). Trimming removed 9 bases at V and 4 bases at J, with 14 bases between. There are 13 residues in the CDR3. The germline V gene has CDR1 ENHRY and CDR2 SYGVKD. Here the CDR3 reads CAIRSRGADTQYF. CDR3 in DNA: TGTGCCATTCGAAGCAGGGGGGCAGATACGCAGTATTTT.

The chain carries TRBV4-1 and TRBJ1-4, with 8 bases that match TRBD1. The CDR3 is 16 amino acids. Germline trimming cut 3 bases from V and 5 bases from J; bases unmatched to any gene: 8. The V gene's germline CDR1 is MGHRA and CDR2 YSYEKL. The CDR3 bases are TGCGCCAGCAGCCAGGTTCCCAGGGGGCGGAATGAAAAACTGTTTTTT. Its translation: CASSQVPRGRNEKLFF.

This clone was recorded only once. The chain has TRBV6-6 and TRBJ1-1, with 9 bases matching TRBD1. Germline lookup yields CDR1 MNHNY and CDR2 SVGAGI (reference sequence). The CDR3 is 15 amino acids. Trimming at V came to 2 bases and at J to 3 bases, leaving 4 bases not matched to a gene. For the CDR3, the DNA is TGTGCCAGCAGTTACCCTACAGGGGGCTACACTGAAGCTTTCTTT. Translation gives CASSYPTGGYTEAFF.

V gene TRBV5-6 combines with J gene TRBJ2-1; 11 bases map to TRBD2. Germline V gives CDR1 SGHDT, CDR2 YYEEEE. The CDR3 consists of 14 residues. J was trimmed by 15 bases and V by 0 bases; bases with no gene match: 8. In nucleotides, the CDR3 is TGTGCCAGCAGCTTGGGGCTAGCGGGGGGCTCTGCGTTCTTC. This gives the protein CASSLGLAGGSAFF.

This chain connects TRBV6-7 to TRBJ2-3; TRBD2 matches 7 bases. Being an ORF, TRBV6-7 has a function that is uncertain. This CDR3 spans 17 amino acids. Losses at the gene ends were 11 bases for V and 6 bases for J; bases not matched to a gene: 23. CDR3 loop: CARKNSGLDQGRDTQYF. The CDR3 DNA reads TGTGCCCGCAAAAATTCAGGACTAGATCAAGGAAGGGATACGCAGTATTTT.

The chain recombines TRBV14 with TRBJ1-1, with D possibly TRBD1 on 6 matching bases. The CDR3 is made up of 12 amino acids. Deletions cut 0 bases from V and 10 bases from J, with 9 bases between. Germline V CDR1 and CDR2: SGHDN, FVKESK. The CDR3 DNA sequence: TGTGCCAGCAGCCAAGATCCCAGGGGAGCTTTCTTT. Translating it yields CASSQDPRGAFF.

V gene TRBV7-2 combines with J gene TRBJ1-1; TRBD1 agrees at 7 bases. The CDR3 runs 16 residues. CDR1 and CDR2 from the germline V gene are SGHTA and FQGNSA. The J segment lost 1 base and the V segment lost 5 bases, leaving 10 bases of the junction unmatched. The CDR3 loop reads CASSPLQGSGNTEAFF. CDR3 sequence (DNA): TGTGCCAGCAGCCCCCTACAGGGGTCCGGGAACACTGAAGCTTTCTTT.

The chain combines TRBV7-9 with TRBJ2-1; unclear D gene. Per germline, CDR1 SEHNR and CDR2 FQNEAQ (reference sequence). This CDR3 is built from 11 residues. V was cut by 5 bases and J by 6 bases, with 5 bases left in between. The CDR3 spells CASSPFNEQFF. The CDR3, as DNA: TGTGCCAGCAGCCCCTTCAATGAGCAGTTCTTC.

V gene TRBV19 combines with J gene TRBJ2-7; D unresolved. The ends were cut back, 7 bases at V and 0 bases at J, with 16 bases in the middle. The germline CDR1 and CDR2 sequences are LNHDA and SQIVND (reference sequence). The CDR3 consists of 15 residues. The CDR3 nucleotides are TGTGCCAGTACCCCCCAAGGCGGAAGCTCCTACGAGCAGTACTTC. Translation gives CASTPQGGSSYEQYF.

A single count supports this clone. DNA of the CDR3: TGTGCCAGCTCAAGCGGGCCCACAAACTCTGGAAACACCATATATTTT. It yields the protein CASSSGPTNSGNTIYF. J is TRBJ1-3 and V is TRBV18; the D is unclear. Per the germline V gene, CDR1 is KGHSH and CDR2 is LQKENI. The CDR3 runs to 16 residues. Trimming cost V 5 bases and J 0 bases, with 14 bases left between them.

This clone has a handful of counts. The genes are TRBV2 and TRBJ2-7; D might be TRBD1 (6 bases). The CDR3 length is 15 residues. V lost 4 bases, J lost 0 bases, and 13 bases lay in between. CDR1 is SNHLY, CDR2 FYNNEI, per germline. The DNA for the CDR3 is TGTGCCAGCAGTGTGACAGGAGCATCCTCCTACGAGCAGTACTTC. Translating it yields CASSVTGASSYEQYF.

The chain uses TRBV10-2 and TRBJ1-2; D might be TRBD1 (5 bases). CDR1 WSHSY and CDR2 SAAADI come from the germline V gene. CDR3 length equals 15 residues. Trimming pared 6 bases from V and 5 bases from J, leaving 19 bases between. CDR3 region: CASSTDSRGIYGYTF. CDR3 sequence (DNA): TGCGCCAGCAGCACTGACAGTCGGGGGATTTATGGCTACACCTTC.

The J gene is TRBJ2-7, the V gene TRBV2; no reliable D call. The V gene's germline CDR1 is SNHLY and CDR2 FYNNEI. Trimming removed 5 bases at V and 3 bases at J, with 8 bases between. This CDR3 spans 12 amino acids. For the CDR3, the DNA is TGTGCCAGCAGTCAACATCTCTACGAGCAGTACTTC. It encodes CASSQHLYEQYF.

The V gene is TRBV19, the J gene TRBJ2-1; D may be TRBD2 (5 bases). This CDR3 spans 18 amino acids. Germline V gene lookup returns CDR1 LNHDA and CDR2 SQIVND (reference sequence). V lost 3 bases to trimming and J lost 0 bases, with 18 bases between them. The CDR3 sequence: CASSMWLVRRSSYNEQFF. CDR3 coding DNA: TGTGCCAGTAGTATGTGGTTGGTCCGGAGGAGCTCCTACAATGAGCAGTTCTTC.

A single count supports this clone. The chain joins TRBV4-1 to TRBJ1-5; 10 nucleotides line up with TRBD1. The CDR3 extends over 15 amino acids. The V segment lost 2 bases and the J segment 6 bases; nucleotides outside the gene matches: 4. CDR1 is MGHRA, CDR2 YSYEKL, per germline. CDR3 nucleotides: TGCGCCAGCAGCCAACCGGACAGGGGGACTCAGCCCCAGCATTTT. Translated: CASSQPDRGTQPQHF.

A single count supports this clone. V gene TRBV2 combines with J gene TRBJ2-1; TRBD2 matches at 8 bases. V shed 5 bases and J 7 bases; nucleotides not matched to a gene: 10. Looked up from germline, CDR1 is SNHLY and CDR2 is FYNNEI. The CDR3 covers 15 residues. The CDR3 DNA follows: TGTGCCAGCAGTACGGGAGCGGGGGCAGGGAATGAGCAGTTCTTC. It encodes CASSTGAGAGNEQFF.

The chain joins TRBV9 to TRBJ1-3; D gene unclear. Trimming pared 5 bases from V and 0 bases from J, leaving 18 bases between. The CDR3 length is 17 residues. Germline CDR1 SGDLS, CDR2 YYNGEE. The CDR3 spells CASRVDKERGSGNTIYF. The CDR3, as DNA: TGTGCCAGCAGGGTTGATAAGGAAAGAGGCTCTGGAAACACCATATATTTT.

The chain employs TRBV5-1 and TRBJ1-2; TRBD1 matches at 9 bases. V trimming: 0 bases; J trimming: 1 base; junction bases outside the gene matches: 1. The CDR3 loop spans 15 amino acids. CDR1 is SGHRS, CDR2 YFSETQ, per germline. In DNA form, the CDR3 reads TGCGCCAGCAGCTTGGGACAGGGGGATAACTATGGCTACACCTTC. Its protein product is CASSLGQGDNYGYTF.

V is TRBV7-2 and J is TRBJ1-2; the D is unclear. Germline-derived CDR1 and CDR2 are SGHTA and FQGNSA. This CDR3 contains 15 residues. The ends were cut back, 5 bases at V and 5 bases at J, with 18 bases in the middle. The CDR3, as DNA: TGTGCCAGCAGCCCACGCCGGGAATCCCCTTATGGCTACACCTTC. It specifies CASSPRRESPYGYTF.

The CDR3 here is CASSSSGPTYGYTF. As DNA, the CDR3 is TGTGCCAGCAGTTCCTCAGGGCCGACCTATGGCTACACCTTC. V is TRBV5-4 and J is TRBJ1-2, with D possibly being TRBD1 (5 bases). The V gene lost 5 bases and the J gene lost 4 bases, with 15 bases spanning the gap. Germline CDR1 and CDR2: SGHNT and YYREEE (reference sequence). This CDR3 spans 14 amino acids.

The V call is TRBV19, the J call TRBJ1-4; no definite D call. This CDR3 is built from 14 residues. The V end lost 7 bases, the J end lost 11 bases, and 20 bases lay between the germline ends. In germline, CDR1 is LNHDA, CDR2 SQIVND (reference sequence). The CDR3 DNA follows: TGTGCCAGTACCCGGCGGCGGGAGACGACCAAACTGTTTTTT. Residues: CASTRRRETTKLFF.

The rearrangement links TRBV11-3 to TRBJ2-3; TRBD2 agrees at 13 bases. Germline lookup yields CDR1 SGHNT and CDR2 YENEEA. The CDR3 is 17 residues long. Losses at the gene ends were 0 bases for V and 7 bases for J; bases not matched to a gene: 7. The CDR3 DNA follows: TGTGCCAGCAGCTTAGATACCGGGACTAGCGGGGTTAATACGCAGTATTTT. Translating it yields CASSLDTGTSGVNTQYF.

The chain links TRBV9 to TRBJ2-2; TRBD2 might be the D (7 bases). CDR1 SGDLS and CDR2 YYNGEE come from the germline V gene. The V and J ends lost 0 bases and 4 bases respectively, with 10 bases between them. The CDR3 extends over 15 amino acids. In DNA, the CDR3 is TGTGCCAGCAGCGTAGAAGGGGGGGCCACCGGGGAGCTGTTTTTT. This codes for CASSVEGGATGELFF.

The chain recombines TRBV5-1 with TRBJ2-4, with 9 positions matching TRBD1. Germline values: CDR1 SGHRS, CDR2 YFSETQ. The CDR3 is 15 amino acids. Trimming at V came to 3 bases and at J to 3 bases, leaving 4 bases not matched to a gene. The CDR3 here is CASSSQGAGKNIQYF. The CDR3 nucleotides read TGCGCCAGCAGCTCACAGGGGGCTGGCAAAAACATTCAGTACTTC.

This clone has only one observation. The V and J genes are TRBV19 and TRBJ1-4, with D hard to call. Per germline, CDR1 LNHDA and CDR2 SQIVND (reference sequence). V lost 6 bases, J lost 8 bases, and 19 bases lay in between. The CDR3 length is 15 residues. CDR3 sequence: CASRRASRAGEKLFF. In nucleotides, the CDR3 is TGTGCCAGTAGGCGGGCTTCCCGGGCTGGAGAAAAACTGTTTTTT.

The CDR3 region has the DNA TGCGCCAGCAGCCAAGAAGGAGGCCTAGAGATTAGGCAGTTCTTC. This sequence encodes CASSQEGGLEIRQFF. The chain carries TRBV4-1 and TRBJ2-1; D possibly corresponds to TRBD2 (5 bases). This CDR3 has 15 residues. V gave up 0 bases and J gave up 12 bases, with 18 bases separating them. The germline gives CDR1 MGHRA, CDR2 YSYEKL.

The rearrangement uses TRBV30 and TRBJ2-7; D might be TRBD2 (6 bases). The germline V gene has CDR1 GTSNPN and CDR2 SVGIG (reference sequence). The CDR3 has 10 amino acids. The V end lost 6 bases, the J end lost 6 bases, and 9 bases lay between the germline ends. As DNA, the CDR3 is TGTGCCTGCGGGGGTTCCGAGCAGTACTTC. Translated, it gives CACGGSEQYF.

V gene TRBV18 combines with J gene TRBJ2-5; 9 nucleotides line up with TRBD2. V was pared by 2 bases and J by 5 bases, with 6 bases of the junction left unmatched. This CDR3 is built from 15 residues. CDR1 KGHSH and CDR2 LQKENI come from the germline V gene. DNA for the CDR3: TGTGCCAGCTCACCAATCGCGGGAGGGGCGGAGACCCAGTACTTC. The encoded protein is CASSPIAGGAETQYF. Looking up the rest from reference TRBV18 and TRBJ2-5 gives the full variable domain: NAGVMQNPRHLVRRRGQEARLRCSPMKGHSHVYWYRQLPEEGLKFMVYLQKENIIDESGMPKERFSAEFPKEGPSILRIQQVVRGDSAAYFCASSPIAGGAETQYFGPGTRLLVL.

The chain carries TRBV6-2 or TRBV6-3 and TRBJ1-1; D is unclear. V was trimmed by 2 bases and J by 1 base, leaving 8 bases between them. This CDR3 comprises 14 residues. CDR1 MNHEY and CDR2 SVGEGT come from the germline V gene. The CDR3 loop is CASSYAAENTEAFF. CDR3 nucleotide sequence: TGTGCCAGCAGTTACGCGGCAGAGAACACTGAAGCTTTCTTT.

This chain joins TRBV2 and TRBJ1-6; 8 bases match TRBD1. This CDR3 is built from 15 residues. Trimming removed 6 bases from V and 10 bases from J; junction bases left unmatched: 11. Looked up from germline, CDR1 is SNHLY and CDR2 is FYNNEI. The CDR3 DNA sequence: TGTGCCAGCAGGGATGGACAGGGCGCTAGATCACCCCTCCACTTT. The encoded protein is CASRDGQGARSPLHF.

The chain uses TRBV3-1 (or the pseudogene TRBV3-2) and TRBJ2-5; the match to TRBD1 covers 8 bases. This CDR3 has 13 amino acids. Germline loops: CDR1 LGHDT, CDR2 YNNKEL (reference sequence). V lost 4 bases, J lost 4 bases, and 2 bases stayed unmatched. CDR3: CASSRTGLETQYF. The CDR3 coding sequence is TGTGCCAGCAGCCGGACAGGGCTAGAGACCCAGTACTTC.

A word on this clone: Within the sample, other DNA sequences also encode this same CDR3. The V and J genes are TRBV6-5 and TRBJ1-1, with 7 nucleotides matching TRBD1. The V segment lost 5 bases and the J segment 0 bases; nucleotides outside the gene matches: 6. The length of the CDR3 is 15 residues. Germline lookup yields CDR1 MNHEY and CDR2 SVGAGI. The CDR3 reads CASSREGQLNTEAFF. CDR3 bases: TGTGCCAGCAGTCGGGAGGGACAGTTGAACACTGAAGCTTTCTTT.